Reported below is one TCR beta chain. What it binds is unknown. Treatment noted: approximately 11-day PBMC culture with coronavirus spike peptide pools or control peptides (ViraFEST assay). Trimming at V came to 4 bases and at J to 4 bases, leaving 6 bases not matched to a gene. The CDR3 runs 14 residues. Germline V gene data show CDR1 as GTSNPN and CDR2 as SVGIG (reference sequence). This specimen belongs to a study of vaccination and CD4 T cells after COVID-19. Study-level findings and limits: Convalescent patients' median share of reactive clones seen only post-vaccination was around 90%.

An Oncomine TCR Beta short-read assay was used to sequence the DNA from cultured CD4+ T cells. From the PCR reads, TCRdb called clonotypes with MiXCR, one entry per CDR3 protein. The sample lists some 14,000 distinct CDR3 sequences; less than 70% were seen once. The sequencing sample was made of CD4+ T cells from blood, cultured in vitro. The sequence came from a human donor who had recovered from COVID-19. The rearrangement uses TRBV30 and TRBJ1-5, with 8 bases matching TRBD1. DNA of the CDR3: TGTGCCTGGAATGCAGGGGGCCGAAATCAGCCCCAGCATTTT. This encodes CAWNAGGRNQPQHF.